This T cell receptor (beta chain) was captured by sequencing in a study of OX40 agonist ivuxolimab in advanced cancers. Here immunoSEQ multiplex PCR was the method, and the copy in TCRdb shows in-frame clones only, minus some. The table has about 79,000 clones, 75% to 95% seen once. V gave up 9 bases and J gave up 3 bases, with 15 bases separating them. Germline CDR1 and CDR2: LNHDA and SQIVND (reference sequence). The CDR3 extends over 14 amino acids. This clone showed up just a few times. The chain uses TRBV19 and TRBJ1-5; a weak D match, TRBD1 (6 bases). The sequence came from an adult with an advanced solid tumor such as melanoma, head and neck, liver or kidney cancer. The source was CD4+ or CD8+ T cells sorted from blood, collected in a trial of the OX40 agonist ivuxolimab. CDR3 sequence: CASRRDTFNQPQHF. DNA for the CDR3: TGTGCCAGCCGCCGGGACACCTTCAATCAGCCCCAGCATTTT. Looking up the rest from reference TRBV19 and TRBJ1-5 gives the full variable domain: DGGITQSPKYLFRKEGQNVTLSCEQNLNHDAMYWYRQDPGQGLRLIYYSQIVNDFQKGDIAEGYSVSREKKESFPLTVTSAQKNPTAFYLCASRRDTFNQPQHFGDGTRLSIL.